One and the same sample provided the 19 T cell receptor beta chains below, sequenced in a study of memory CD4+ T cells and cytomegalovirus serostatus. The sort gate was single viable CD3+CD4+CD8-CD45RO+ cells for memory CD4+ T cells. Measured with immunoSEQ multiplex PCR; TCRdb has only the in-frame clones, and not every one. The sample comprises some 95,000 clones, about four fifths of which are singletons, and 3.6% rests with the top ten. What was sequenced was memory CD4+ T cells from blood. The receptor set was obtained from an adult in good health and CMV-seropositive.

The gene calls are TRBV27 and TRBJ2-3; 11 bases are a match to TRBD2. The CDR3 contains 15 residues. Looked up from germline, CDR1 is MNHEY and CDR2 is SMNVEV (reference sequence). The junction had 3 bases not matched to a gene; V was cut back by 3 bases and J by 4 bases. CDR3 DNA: TGTGCCAGCAGTTTGGGGACTAGCGGCCCAGATACGCAGTATTTT. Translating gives CASSLGTSGPDTQYF.

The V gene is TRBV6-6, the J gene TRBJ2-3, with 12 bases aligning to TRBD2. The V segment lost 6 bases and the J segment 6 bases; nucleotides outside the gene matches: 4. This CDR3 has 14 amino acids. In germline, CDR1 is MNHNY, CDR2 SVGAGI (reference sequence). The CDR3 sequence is CASRTSGRGDTQYF. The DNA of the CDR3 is TGTGCCAGCAGGACTAGCGGGAGAGGTGATACGCAGTATTTT.

CDR3 in DNA: TGTGCCAGCAGTGCAGGGATCGCCTTCGAGCAGTACTTC. This translates into CASSAGIAFEQYF. The V gene is TRBV2, the J gene TRBJ2-7; maybe TRBD1 (5 bases). V gave up 4 bases and J gave up 6 bases, with 13 bases separating them. Per the germline V gene, CDR1 is SNHLY and CDR2 is FYNNEI. The CDR3 runs to 13 residues.

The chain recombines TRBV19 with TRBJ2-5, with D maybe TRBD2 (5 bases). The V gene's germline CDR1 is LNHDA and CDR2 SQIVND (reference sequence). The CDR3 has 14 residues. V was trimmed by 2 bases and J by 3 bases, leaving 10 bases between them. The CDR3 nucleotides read TGTGCCAGTAGTATATCGGGGTGGGAAGAGACCCAGTACTTC. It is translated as CASSISGWEETQYF.

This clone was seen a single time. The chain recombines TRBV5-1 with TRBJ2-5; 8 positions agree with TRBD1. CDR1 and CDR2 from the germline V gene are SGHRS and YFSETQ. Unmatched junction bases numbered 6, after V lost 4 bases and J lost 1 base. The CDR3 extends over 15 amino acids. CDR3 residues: CASSAGQGPQETQYF. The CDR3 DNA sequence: TGCGCCAGCAGCGCCGGACAGGGCCCCCAAGAGACCCAGTACTTC.

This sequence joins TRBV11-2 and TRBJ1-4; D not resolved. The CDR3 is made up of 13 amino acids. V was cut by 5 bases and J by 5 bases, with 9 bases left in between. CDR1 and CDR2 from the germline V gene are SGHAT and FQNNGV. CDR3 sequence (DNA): TGTGCCAGCAGCCGACTTGGGAATGAAAAACTGTTTTTT. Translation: CASSRLGNEKLFF.

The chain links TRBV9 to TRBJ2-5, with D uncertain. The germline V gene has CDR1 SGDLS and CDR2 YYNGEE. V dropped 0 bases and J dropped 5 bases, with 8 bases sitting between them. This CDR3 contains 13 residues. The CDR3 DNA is TGTGCCAGCAGCGTAGCGTATGGGGAGACCCAGTACTTC. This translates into CASSVAYGETQYF.

The DNA of the CDR3 is TGTGCCAGCAGTCCCCATCTAGCGGGAGGGGAGACCCAGTACTTC. Protein product: CASSPHLAGGETQYF. The chain uses TRBV27 and TRBJ2-5, with TRBD2 identical over 12 bases. Per the germline V gene, CDR1 is MNHEY and CDR2 is SMNVEV (reference sequence). Trimming took 5 bases from V and 5 from J; bases not matched to a gene: 6. The CDR3 spans 15 residues.

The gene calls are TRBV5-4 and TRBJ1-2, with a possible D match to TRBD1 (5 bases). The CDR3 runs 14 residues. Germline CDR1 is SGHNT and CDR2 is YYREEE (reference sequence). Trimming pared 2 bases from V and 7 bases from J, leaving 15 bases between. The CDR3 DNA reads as TGTGCCAGCAGCTTAGGGACTGGTTTCTCTGGCTACACCTTC. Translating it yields CASSLGTGFSGYTF.

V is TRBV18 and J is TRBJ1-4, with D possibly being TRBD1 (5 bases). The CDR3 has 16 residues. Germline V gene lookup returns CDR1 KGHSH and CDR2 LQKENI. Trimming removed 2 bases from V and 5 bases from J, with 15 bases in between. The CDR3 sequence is CASSPVDTRQNEKLFF. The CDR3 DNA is TGTGCCAGCTCACCAGTGGACACCCGGCAAAATGAAAAACTGTTTTTT.

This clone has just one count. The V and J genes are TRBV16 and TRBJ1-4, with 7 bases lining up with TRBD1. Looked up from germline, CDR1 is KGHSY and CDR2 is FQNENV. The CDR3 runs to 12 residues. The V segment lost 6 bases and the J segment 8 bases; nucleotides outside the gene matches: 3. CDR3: CASSQQGEKLFF. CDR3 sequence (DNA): TGTGCCAGCAGTCAACAGGGGGAAAAACTGTTTTTT.

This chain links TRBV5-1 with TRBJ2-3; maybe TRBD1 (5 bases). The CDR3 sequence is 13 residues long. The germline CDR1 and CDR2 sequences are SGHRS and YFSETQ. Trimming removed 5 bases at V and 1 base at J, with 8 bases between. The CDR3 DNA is TGCGCCAGCAGGAAACAGGGCACAGATACGCAGTATTTT. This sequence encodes CASRKQGTDTQYF. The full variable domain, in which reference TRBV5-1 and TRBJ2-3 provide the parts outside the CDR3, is KAGVTQTPRYLIKTRGQQVTLSCSPISGHRSVSWYQQTPGQGLQFLFEYFSETQRNKGNFPGRFSGRQFSNSRSEMNVSTLELGDSALYLCASRKQGTDTQYFGPGTRLTVL.

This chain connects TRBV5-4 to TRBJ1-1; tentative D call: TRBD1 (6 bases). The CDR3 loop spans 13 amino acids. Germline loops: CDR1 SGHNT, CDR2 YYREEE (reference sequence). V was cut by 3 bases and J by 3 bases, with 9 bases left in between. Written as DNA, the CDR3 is TGTGCCAGCAGCTCGAACAGGGACACTGAAGCTTTCTTT. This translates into CASSSNRDTEAFF.

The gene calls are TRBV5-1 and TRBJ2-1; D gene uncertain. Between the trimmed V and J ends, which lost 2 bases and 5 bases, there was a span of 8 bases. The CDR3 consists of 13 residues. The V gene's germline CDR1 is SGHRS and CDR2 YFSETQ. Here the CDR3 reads CASSFRQDNEQFF. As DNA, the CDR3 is TGCGCCAGCAGCTTCCGTCAGGACAATGAGCAGTTCTTC.

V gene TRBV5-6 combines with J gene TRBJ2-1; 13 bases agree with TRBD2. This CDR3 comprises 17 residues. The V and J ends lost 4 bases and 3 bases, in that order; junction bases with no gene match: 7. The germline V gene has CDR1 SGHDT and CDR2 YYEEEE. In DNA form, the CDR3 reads TGTGCCAGCAGCGCGGGACTAGCGGGGCTTATCTACAATGAGCAGTTCTTC. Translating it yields CASSAGLAGLIYNEQFF.

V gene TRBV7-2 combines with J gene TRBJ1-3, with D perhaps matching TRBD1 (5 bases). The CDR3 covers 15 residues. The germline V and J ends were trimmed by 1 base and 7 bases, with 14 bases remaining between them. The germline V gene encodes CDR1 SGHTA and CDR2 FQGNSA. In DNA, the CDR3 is TGTGCCAGCAGCTTAGGTCCCGGGGACTGGAACACCATATATTTT. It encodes CASSLGPGDWNTIYF.

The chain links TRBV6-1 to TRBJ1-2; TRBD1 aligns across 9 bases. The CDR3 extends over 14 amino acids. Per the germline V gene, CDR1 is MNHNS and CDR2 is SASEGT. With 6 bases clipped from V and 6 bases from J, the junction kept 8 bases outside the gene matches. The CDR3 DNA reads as TGTGCCAGCAGCCTGGACAGGGGTGTAGATGGCTACACCTTC. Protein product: CASSLDRGVDGYTF.

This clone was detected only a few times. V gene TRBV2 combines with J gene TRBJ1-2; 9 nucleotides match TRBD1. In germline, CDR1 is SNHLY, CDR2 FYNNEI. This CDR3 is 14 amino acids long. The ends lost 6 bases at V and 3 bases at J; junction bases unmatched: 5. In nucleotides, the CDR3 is TGTGCCAGCAGGCAACAGGGGGCGGACTATGGCTACACCTTC. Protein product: CASRQQGADYGYTF.

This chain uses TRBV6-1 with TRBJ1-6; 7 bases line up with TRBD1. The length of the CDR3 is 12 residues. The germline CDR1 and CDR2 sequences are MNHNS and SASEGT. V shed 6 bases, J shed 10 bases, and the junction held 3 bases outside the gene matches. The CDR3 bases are TGTGCCAGCAGGACAGGGAGGTCACCCCTCCACTTT. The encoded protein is CASRTGRSPLHF.